This note documents a single T cell receptor beta chain sequence. This clonotype came up many times. Its antigen remains undetermined. Per-nucleotide qualities are absent, and no much larger clonotype sits a single base away. These data belong to a study of T-cell memory formation after mild COVID-19 (dated by TCRdb to the early 2020s). Regarding the research as a whole: TCR sequence clusters from the two donors were largely donor specific. Two young, previously healthy adult volunteers, one female and one male, were included in the cohort. In a couple of donors, T-cell clones that expanded and contracted after mild COVID-19 were followed by sequencing TCRalpha and TCRbeta repertoires longitudinally. The paper as a whole reports these results and caveats: Some responding clones were detected in pre-infection memory, suggesting pre-existing cross-reactive memory T cells joined the SARS-CoV-2 response. The study covered only two mild cases, and larger cohorts including severe cases with pre-infection samples were considered necessary. From day 15 to 85, contracting clones showed balanced CD4/CD8 phenotypes, whereas a second wave of clones that expanded from day 15 to 37 leaned towards CD4+. SARS-CoV-2 specificity was not confirmed for the second-wave clones peaking on day 37. Contracting CD4+ clones were found mainly in CM and EM memory subsets, while CD8+ clones were enriched in EMRA.

Sequenced on an Illumina NovaSeq 6000. cDNA libraries for TCRalpha and TCRbeta were prepared by 5'RACE using constant-segment primers, with sample barcodes and unique molecular identifiers added. Trizol reagent was used to extract RNA from every sample. The libraries were amplified in two PCR steps, and the second step added a second sample barcode and Illumina TruSeq adapters. The libraries were sequenced on an Illumina NovaSeq using 2 x 150 bp paired-end reads. The authors processed their data as follows. Reads were demultiplexed and collapsed into UMI-guided consensus sequences with migec v1.2.7. With mixcr v2.1.11, UMI consensuses were aligned to TRA and TRB V and J templates and assembled into clonotypes. A clonotype was counted as expanded or contracted only if both edgeR and NoisET called the change significant, with noise models trained on biological replicates. For edgeR calls, the cutoffs were a false discovery rate-adjusted p below 0.01 and a log2 fold-change threshold of 1. PCA with hierarchical clustering of max-normalized trajectories of the 1000 most abundant clonotypes was used as exploratory dynamics analysis. Separately sequenced CD4+ and CD8+ repertoires were used to assign a CD4 or CD8 phenotype to each responding clone. The public reads were quality trimmed at Q25 with fastp and then assembled into clones with MiXCR by TCRdb, keeping productive beta chains. Every CDR3 protein is listed once, alongside the most common genes and DNA of its rows. V and J calls and clone size were set by TCRdb, not the authors. The sample table shows some 190,000 distinct CDR3 sequences, and approximately 20% are seen once. The ten most abundant clones make up 2.4% of the sample.

V is cut back by 3 bases and J by 6 bases, with 5 bases in the junction unmatched. Reading from cysteine to phenylalanine, the CDR3 counts 14 amino acids. Just CDR3 DNA is preserved here, 42 bases in frame from base 1. The germline V gene (reference sequence) sets CDR1 to SEHNR and CDR2 to FQNEAQ. Ficoll-Paque density gradient centrifugation was used to isolate PBMCs. The TCR originated in an adult woman who had mild COVID-19 (a few samples of this study predate the infection). The sample titles of this study are shuffled in the database, so cell type and time point are left out; the donor was told from shared clones. Material for sequencing was PBMCs or a T cell subset sorted from them (not recorded which). The chain is made from TRBV7-9 and TRBJ2-1; 7 junctional bases match TRBD2. The bases read TGTGCCAGCAGCTTCCAGCGGGACCCCAATGAGCAGTTCTTC. This translates into CASSFQRDPNEQFF.